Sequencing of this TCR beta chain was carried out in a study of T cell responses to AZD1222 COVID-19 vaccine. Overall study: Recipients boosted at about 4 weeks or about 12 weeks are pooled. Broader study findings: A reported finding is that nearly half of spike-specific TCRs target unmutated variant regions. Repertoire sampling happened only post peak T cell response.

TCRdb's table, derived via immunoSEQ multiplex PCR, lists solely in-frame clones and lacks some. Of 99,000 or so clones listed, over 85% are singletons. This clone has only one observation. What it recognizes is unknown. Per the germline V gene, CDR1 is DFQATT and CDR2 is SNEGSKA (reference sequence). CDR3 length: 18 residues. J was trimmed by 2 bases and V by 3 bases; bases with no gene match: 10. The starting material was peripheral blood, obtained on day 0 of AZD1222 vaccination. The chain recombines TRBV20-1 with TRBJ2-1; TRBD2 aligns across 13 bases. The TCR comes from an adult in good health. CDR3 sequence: CSASHQGLAGVAYNEQFF. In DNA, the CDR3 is TGCAGTGCTAGTCATCAAGGACTAGCGGGAGTGGCCTACAATGAGCAGTTCTTC.